The 4 T cell receptor beta chains in this list originate from one sample, sequenced in a study of T cell changes during pregnancy in multiple sclerosis. Profiling relied on immunoSEQ multiplex PCR, and the TCRdb table lists in-frame clones only, not all of them. This sample has tens of thousands of clones, with more than 85% found just once. Here the sequenced sample was CD4+ T cells from peripheral blood mononuclear cells, taken in the second trimester of pregnancy. The receptor set was obtained from a female donor with multiple sclerosis, enrolled in a pregnancy study.

The chain links TRBV13 to TRBJ2-7; perhaps TRBD2 as D (5 bases). V lost 0 bases to trimming and J lost 2 bases, with 17 bases between them. CDR3 size: 17 residues. CDR1 is PRHDT, CDR2 FYEKMQ, per germline (reference sequence). The DNA for the CDR3 is TGTGCCAGCAGCTTAGGAGTTCGGGGAAGTGGGCCCTACGAGCAGTACTTC. Amino acids: CASSLGVRGSGPYEQYF.

This chain uses TRBV5-1 with TRBJ1-2; D perhaps matches TRBD1 (5 bases). Germline CDR1 SGHRS, CDR2 YFSETQ. V was clipped by 3 bases and J by 3 bases, with 15 bases between them. This CDR3 comprises 15 residues. CDR3 in amino acids: CASSSALGGHYGYTF. The CDR3 region has the DNA TGCGCCAGCAGCTCGGCCTTGGGGGGACACTATGGCTACACCTTC.

J is TRBJ1-3 and V is TRBV19; 11 bases agree with TRBD1. CDR3 length equals 15 residues. The V gene's germline CDR1 is LNHDA and CDR2 SQIVND (reference sequence). Unmatched junction bases numbered 4, after V lost 7 bases and J lost 2 bases. This CDR3 reads CASKSGQGAGNTIYF. In nucleotides, the CDR3 is TGTGCCAGTAAATCGGGACAGGGGGCTGGAAACACCATATATTTT.

Points on this clone: The junction and the germline gene differ at one end; a read error may be behind it. The gene calls are TRBV7-3 and TRBJ2-7; 7 bases agree with TRBD1. The length of the CDR3 is 14 residues. Per the germline V gene, CDR1 is SGHTA and CDR2 is FQGTGA. The DNA of the CDR3 is TGTGCCAGCAGCAAAGACGGGACAGTTACTAAGAAGACTTTC. The encoded protein is CASSKDGTVTKKTF.